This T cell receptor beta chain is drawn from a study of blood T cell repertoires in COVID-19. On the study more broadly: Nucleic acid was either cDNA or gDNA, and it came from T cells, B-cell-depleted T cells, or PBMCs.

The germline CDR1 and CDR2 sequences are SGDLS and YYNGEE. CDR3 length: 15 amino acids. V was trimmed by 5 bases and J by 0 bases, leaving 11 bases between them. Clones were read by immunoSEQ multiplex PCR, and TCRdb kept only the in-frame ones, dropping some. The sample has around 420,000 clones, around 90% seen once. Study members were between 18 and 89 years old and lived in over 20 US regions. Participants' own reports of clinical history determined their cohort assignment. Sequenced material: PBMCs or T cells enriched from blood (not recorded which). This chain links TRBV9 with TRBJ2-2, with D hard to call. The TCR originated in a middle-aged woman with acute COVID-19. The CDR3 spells CASRPHFSNTGELFF. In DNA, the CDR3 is TGTGCCAGCAGGCCTCACTTTTCGAACACCGGGGAGCTGTTTTTT.